The 17 T cell receptor beta chains below all came from one sample that was sequenced in a study of blood T cells in healthy people across ages. With a J-beta primer mix and a sample-barcoded 5' primer, a second PCR ran roughly 6 to 12 cycles. TCRdb reprocessed the 5' RACE reads via MiXCR and lists one record per CDR3 protein. The sample holds about 780,000 distinct CDR3 sequences; more than 35% are singletons and the top ten take 15% to 20%. The sample comprised blood. All receptors derive from a man older than 75 in good health.

The chain uses TRBV12-3 or TRBV12-4 and TRBJ2-1, with D perhaps TRBD1 (5 bases). The V end lost 2 bases, the J end lost 5 bases, and 13 bases lay between the germline ends. The CDR3 is 15 amino acids. CDR3 loop: CASSLRWGADNEQFF. The CDR3, as DNA: TGTGCCAGCAGTTTAAGGTGGGGCGCGGACAATGAGCAGTTCTTC.

This chain links TRBV15 with TRBJ2-7; TRBD2 aligns across 7 bases. Per germline, CDR1 LNHNV and CDR2 YYDKDF (reference sequence). Trimming at V came to 1 base and at J to 2 bases, leaving 5 bases not matched to a gene. This CDR3 region has 15 residues. DNA for the CDR3: TGTGCCACCAGCAGAGGTCCTAGCGGAGCCTACGAGCAGTACTTC. Its translation is CATSRGPSGAYEQYF.

Many counts were recorded for this clonotype. A read error is possible here, since a much larger clone lies one base away. The genes are TRBV29-1 and TRBJ1-1; D gene ambiguous. The CDR3 sequence is 13 residues long. The V gene's germline CDR1 is SQVTM and CDR2 ANQGSEA. The V end lost 7 bases, the J end lost 0 bases, and 12 bases lay between the germline ends. CDR3 sequence (DNA): TGCAGCGGGATACAACACATGAACACTGAAGCTTTCTTT. Translated, it gives CSGIQHMNTEAFF.

Ten or more counts support this clonotype. The chain is built from TRBV9 and TRBJ1-2; no firm D call. The V end lost 4 bases, the J end lost 8 bases, and 18 bases lay between the germline ends. This CDR3 is built from 14 residues. Germline V lookup: CDR1 SGDLS, CDR2 YYNGEE. CDR3 in DNA: TGTGCCAGCAGCCCCAGTCGCCTGCAGCGGGGCTACACCTTC. Its translation: CASSPSRLQRGYTF.

The chain recombines TRBV28 with TRBJ2-3, with 7 bases aligning to TRBD2. The trim removed 0 bases at V and 4 bases at J, leaving 1 base unmatched. There are 14 residues in the CDR3. Germline-derived CDR1 and CDR2 are MDHEN and SYDVKM. CDR3 amino acids: CASSLWLAADTQYF. The CDR3 bases are TGTGCCAGCAGTTTATGGCTAGCGGCAGATACGCAGTATTTT. Full variable domain (remainder filled in from reference TRBV28 and TRBJ2-3): DVKVTQSSRYLVKRTGEKVFLECVQDMDHENMFWYRQDPGLGLRLIYFSYDVKMKEKGDIPEGYSVSREKKERFSLILESASTNQTSMYLCASSLWLAADTQYFGPGTRLTVL.

This clonotype was detected only a few times. The chain employs TRBV20-1 and TRBJ2-1; D perhaps matches TRBD2 (6 bases). The CDR3 spans 12 residues. CDR1 is DFQATT and CDR2 is SNEGSKA in the germline V gene (reference sequence). The V and J ends lost 5 bases and 10 bases respectively, with 15 bases between them. CDR3 protein: CSAVFNRGEQFF. The DNA of the CDR3 is TGCAGTGCTGTCTTCAACCGGGGGGAGCAGTTCTTC.

CDR3 in DNA: TGTGCCAAGACTAGCAGGTCTGCAGGCTACGAGCAGTACTTC. It codes for CAKTSRSAGYEQYF. The chain joins TRBV9 to TRBJ2-5; 7 nucleotides match TRBD2. The assigned J gene may be wrong: the sequence end matches TRBJ2-7 better. Germline values: CDR1 SGDLS, CDR2 YYNGEE. This CDR3 comprises 14 residues.

This clonotype was detected a few times. This chain links TRBV19 with TRBJ2-5, with a weak D call TRBD2 (5 bases). Germline lookup yields CDR1 LNHDA and CDR2 SQIVND (reference sequence). The CDR3 runs 13 residues. Trimming left V 6 bases short and J 2 bases short, with 10 bases between. CDR3 loop: CASRNRGQETQYF. CDR3 nucleotides: TGTGCCAGTAGAAATAGAGGGCAAGAGACCCAGTACTTC.

The gene calls are TRBV27 and TRBJ1-2, with D tentatively TRBD1 (5 bases). Germline assignment: CDR1 MNHEY and CDR2 SMNVEV (reference sequence). There are 14 residues in the CDR3. V shed 3 bases and J shed 4 bases, with 12 bases lying between them. The CDR3 DNA reads TGTGCCAGCAGTTTCCACGGGACCCGCTATGGCTACACCTTC. Amino acids: CASSFHGTRYGYTF.

J is TRBJ1-5 and V is TRBV15; TRBD1 is a possible D gene (5 bases). Germline V lookup: CDR1 LNHNV, CDR2 YYDKDF (reference sequence). The V end lost 3 bases, the J end lost 6 bases, and 15 bases lay between the germline ends. The CDR3 has 15 residues. The CDR3 reads CATSRDGQGGQPQHF. The CDR3 DNA reads as TGTGCCACCAGCAGGGACGGCCAGGGTGGTCAGCCCCAGCATTTT.

There are a few counts of this clonotype. The CDR3 spells CASNPPGVYEQYF. The CDR3, as DNA: TGTGCCAGCAACCCCCCAGGAGTCTACGAGCAGTACTTC. The chain has TRBV6-2 or TRBV6-3 and TRBJ2-7; D is uncertain. Trimming shortened V by 7 bases and J by 3 bases, and 13 bases separated the two germline ends. CDR3 length equals 13 residues. Germline assignment: CDR1 MNHEY and CDR2 SVGEGT.

The chain couples TRBV13 to TRBJ2-1; 9 bases are a match to TRBD2. The J segment lost 5 bases and the V segment lost 2 bases, leaving 7 bases of the junction unmatched. This CDR3 is built from 16 residues. The germline CDR1 and CDR2 sequences are PRHDT and FYEKMQ (reference sequence). The CDR3 protein is CASSLPAGGPHNEQFF. The CDR3 DNA is TGTGCCAGCAGCTTACCGGCGGGAGGGCCACACAATGAGCAGTTCTTC.

The chain uses TRBV6-5 and TRBJ2-5; 7 bases fit TRBD2. After removal of 6 bases from V and 11 bases from J, the junction contained 18 bases not matched to a gene. Per the germline V gene, CDR1 is MNHEY and CDR2 is SVGAGI. The CDR3 consists of 15 residues. The CDR3 bases are TGTGCCAGCAGGGGAGCTAGCGGAGGATACAATGAGCAGTACTTC. Protein: CASRGASGGYNEQYF.

This clonotype was found a few times. This chain's CDR3 is CASSPANAGRVDTQYF. CDR3 nucleotide sequence: TGTGCCAGCAGCCCCGCGAATGCTGGACGGGTAGATACGCAGTATTTT. The V call is TRBV7-2, the J call TRBJ2-3; unclear D gene. From germline, CDR1 is SGHTA and CDR2 FQGNSA. Trimming left V 5 bases short and J 5 bases short, with 20 bases between. This CDR3 has 16 residues. Full variable domain (remainder filled in from reference TRBV7-2 and TRBJ2-3): GAGVSQSPSNKVTEKGKDVELRCDPISGHTALYWYRQSLGQGLEFLIYFQGNSAPDKSGLPSDRFSAERTGGSVSTLTIQRTQQEDSAVYLCASSPANAGRVDTQYFGPGTRLTVL.

Only a few counts were recorded for this clonotype. The chain carries TRBV12-3 or TRBV12-4 and TRBJ2-1; TRBD2 might be the D (5 bases). V lost 5 bases and J lost 8, with 13 bases in between. The CDR3 runs to 13 residues. CDR3 DNA sequence: TGTGCCAGCAGTCTGGGAGAAATCTATGAGCAGTTCTTC. Translated, it gives CASSLGEIYEQFF.

The V and J genes are TRBV12-3 or TRBV12-4 and TRBJ2-3; D possibly uses TRBD1 or TRBD2 (5 bases each). There are 14 residues in the CDR3. Trimming shortened V by 4 bases and J by 4 bases, and 12 bases separated the two germline ends. The CDR3 DNA is TGTGCCAGCAGTTGGGCAGGGAGAGCAGATACGCAGTATTTT. Its protein is CASSWAGRADTQYF.

This chain joins TRBV9 and TRBJ2-7; tentatively, D is TRBD2 (6 bases). The germline V gene has CDR1 SGDLS and CDR2 YYNGEE. The CDR3 loop spans 11 amino acids. Trimming pared 3 bases from V and 8 bases from J, leaving 9 bases between. CDR3 residues: CASSAAGKQYF. The CDR3 DNA is TGTGCCAGCAGCGCCGCGGGGAAGCAGTACTTC.